This entry features one T cell receptor (beta chain) sequence. The data stem from a study of blood T cell repertoires in COVID-19. For the study at large: COVID-19 samples, acute and convalescent, were from the United States, Italy and Spain. T cells, B-cell-depleted T cells, or PBMCs provided the cDNA or gDNA that served as material.

As handled by the study authors: Cell counts per sample came from amplifying reference gene primers. Profiled with immunoSEQ multiplex PCR; TCRdb holds only in-frame clones, not every one. V and J calls and clone size come straight from that table; D and trimming were deduced from the DNA. The sample holds about 670,000 clones; about nine tenths are singletons and the top ten take roughly 0.25%. CDR1 is MGHRA and CDR2 is YSYEKL in the germline V gene. The V and J ends lost 3 bases and 6 bases respectively, with 15 bases between them. This CDR3 contains 15 residues. The TCR originated in a woman aged 18-29 years with acute or convalescent COVID-19. Sequenced: peripheral blood. The chain links TRBV4-1 to TRBJ1-5, with D maybe TRBD1 (6 bases). The CDR3, as DNA: TGCGCCAGCAGCCAGACAACAGGGCCTAGTCAGCCCCAGCATTTT. Protein: CASSQTTGPSQPQHF.